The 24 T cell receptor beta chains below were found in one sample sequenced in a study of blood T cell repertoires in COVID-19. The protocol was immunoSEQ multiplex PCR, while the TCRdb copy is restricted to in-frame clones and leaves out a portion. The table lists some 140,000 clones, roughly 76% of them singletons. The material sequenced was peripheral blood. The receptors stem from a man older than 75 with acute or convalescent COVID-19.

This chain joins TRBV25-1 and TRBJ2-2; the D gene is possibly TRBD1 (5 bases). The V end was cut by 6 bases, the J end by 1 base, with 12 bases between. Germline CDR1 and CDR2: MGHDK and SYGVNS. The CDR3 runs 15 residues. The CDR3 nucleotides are TGTGCCAGCAGACCAGACAGAGGGAACACCGGGGAGCTGTTTTTT. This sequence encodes CASRPDRGNTGELFF.

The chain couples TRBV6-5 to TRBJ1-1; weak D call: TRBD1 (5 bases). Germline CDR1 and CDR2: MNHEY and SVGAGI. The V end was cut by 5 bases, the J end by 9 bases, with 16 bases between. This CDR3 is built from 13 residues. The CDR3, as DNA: TGTGCCAGCAGTCGGGGACTACAAGGACAAGCTTTCTTT. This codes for CASSRGLQGQAFF.

In DNA, the CDR3 is TGCGCCAGCAGCCAAGATTTAGGAACAGACACAGATACGCAGTATTTT. The encoded protein is CASSQDLGTDTDTQYF. This chain joins TRBV4-3 and TRBJ2-3; unclear D gene. This CDR3 has 16 residues. Germline CDR1 reads LGHNA; CDR2 reads YSLEER. Deletions cut 0 bases from V and 2 bases from J, with 12 bases between.

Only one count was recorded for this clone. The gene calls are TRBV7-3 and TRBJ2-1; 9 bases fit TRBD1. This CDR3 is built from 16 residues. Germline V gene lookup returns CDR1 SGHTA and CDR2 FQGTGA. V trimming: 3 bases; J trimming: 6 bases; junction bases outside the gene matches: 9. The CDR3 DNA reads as TGTGCCAGCAGCTTTACCGGGACAGGGAGCTTCAATGAGCAGTTCTTC. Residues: CASSFTGTGSFNEQFF.

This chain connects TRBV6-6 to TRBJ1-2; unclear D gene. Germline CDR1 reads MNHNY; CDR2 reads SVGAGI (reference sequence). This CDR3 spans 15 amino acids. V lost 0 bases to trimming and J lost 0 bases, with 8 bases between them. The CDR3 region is CASSYSRAANYGYTF. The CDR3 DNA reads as TGTGCCAGCAGTTACTCGAGGGCAGCTAACTATGGCTACACCTTC.

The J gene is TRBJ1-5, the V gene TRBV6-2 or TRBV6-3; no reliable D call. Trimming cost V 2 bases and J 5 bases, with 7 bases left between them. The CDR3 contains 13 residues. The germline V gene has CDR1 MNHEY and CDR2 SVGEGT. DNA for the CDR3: TGTGCCAGCAGTTACGAGCGGTATCAGCCCCAGCATTTT. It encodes CASSYERYQPQHF.

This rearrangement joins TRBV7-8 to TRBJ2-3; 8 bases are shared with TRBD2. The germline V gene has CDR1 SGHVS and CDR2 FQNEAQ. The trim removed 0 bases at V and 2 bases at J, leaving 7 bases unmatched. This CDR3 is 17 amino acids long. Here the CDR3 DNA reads TGTGCCAGCAGCTTAGCGATCCAGCGGGGGTTCACAGATACGCAGTATTTT. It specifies CASSLAIQRGFTDTQYF.

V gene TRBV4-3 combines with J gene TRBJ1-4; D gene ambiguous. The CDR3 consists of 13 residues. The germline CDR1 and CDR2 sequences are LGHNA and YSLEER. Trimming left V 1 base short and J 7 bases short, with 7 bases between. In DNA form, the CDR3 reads TGCGCCAGCAGCCAAGCCGGAGGTGAAAAACTGTTTTTT. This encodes CASSQAGGEKLFF.

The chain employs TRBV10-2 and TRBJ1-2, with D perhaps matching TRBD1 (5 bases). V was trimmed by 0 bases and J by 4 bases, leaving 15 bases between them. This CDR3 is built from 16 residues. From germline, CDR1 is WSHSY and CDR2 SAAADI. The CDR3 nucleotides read TGCGCCAGCAGTGAGTCGGCGGCTCGCCAGGGCTATGGCTACACCTTC. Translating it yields CASSESAARQGYGYTF.

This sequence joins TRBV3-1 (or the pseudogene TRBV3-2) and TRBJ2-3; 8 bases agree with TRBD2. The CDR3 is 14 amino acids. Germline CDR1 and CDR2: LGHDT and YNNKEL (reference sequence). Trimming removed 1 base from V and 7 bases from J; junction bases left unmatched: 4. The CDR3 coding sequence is TGTGCCAGCAGCCAAGCGGGGGGGCAACATACGCAGTATTTT. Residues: CASSQAGGQHTQYF.

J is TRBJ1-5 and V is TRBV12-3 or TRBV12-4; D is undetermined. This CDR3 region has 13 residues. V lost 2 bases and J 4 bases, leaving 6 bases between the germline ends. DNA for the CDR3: TGTGCCAGCAGTTTAATCCCAAATCAGCCCCAGCATTTT. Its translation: CASSLIPNQPQHF.

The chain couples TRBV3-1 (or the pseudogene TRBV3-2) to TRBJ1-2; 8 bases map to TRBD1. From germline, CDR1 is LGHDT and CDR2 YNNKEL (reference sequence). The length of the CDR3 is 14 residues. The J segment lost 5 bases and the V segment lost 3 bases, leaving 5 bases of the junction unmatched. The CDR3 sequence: CASSQAGGSYGYTF. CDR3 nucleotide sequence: TGTGCCAGCAGCCAGGCAGGGGGCAGTTATGGCTACACCTTC.

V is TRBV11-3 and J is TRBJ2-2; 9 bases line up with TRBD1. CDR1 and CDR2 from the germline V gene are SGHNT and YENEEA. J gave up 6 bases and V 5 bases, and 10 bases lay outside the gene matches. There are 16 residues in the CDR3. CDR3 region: CASSPDSTGGSGELFF. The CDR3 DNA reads TGTGCCAGCAGCCCCGATTCGACAGGGGGTTCCGGGGAGCTGTTTTTT.

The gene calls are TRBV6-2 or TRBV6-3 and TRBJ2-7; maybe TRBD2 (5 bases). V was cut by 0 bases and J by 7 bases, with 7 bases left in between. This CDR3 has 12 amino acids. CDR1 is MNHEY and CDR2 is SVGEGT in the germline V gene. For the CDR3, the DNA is TGTGCCAGCAGTTACTCGACGGGGGAGCAGTACTTC. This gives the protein CASSYSTGEQYF.

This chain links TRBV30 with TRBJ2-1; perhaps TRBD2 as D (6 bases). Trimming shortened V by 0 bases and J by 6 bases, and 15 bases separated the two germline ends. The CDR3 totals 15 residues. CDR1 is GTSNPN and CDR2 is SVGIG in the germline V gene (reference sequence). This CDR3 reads CAWSVPGGNFNEQFF. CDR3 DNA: TGTGCCTGGAGTGTACCTGGCGGGAATTTCAATGAGCAGTTCTTC.

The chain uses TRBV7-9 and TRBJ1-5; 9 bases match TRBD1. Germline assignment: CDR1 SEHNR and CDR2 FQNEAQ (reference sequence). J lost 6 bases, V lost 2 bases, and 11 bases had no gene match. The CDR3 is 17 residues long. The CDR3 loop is CASSLFSGQGLGQPQHF. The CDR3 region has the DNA TGTGCCAGCAGCTTATTTTCGGGACAGGGTTTGGGTCAGCCCCAGCATTTT.

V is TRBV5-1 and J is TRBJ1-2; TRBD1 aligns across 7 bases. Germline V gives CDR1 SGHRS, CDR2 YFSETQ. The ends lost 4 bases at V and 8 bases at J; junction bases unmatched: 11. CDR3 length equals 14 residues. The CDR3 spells CASSPSDRVGGYTF. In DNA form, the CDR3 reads TGCGCCAGCAGCCCCTCCGACAGGGTTGGAGGCTACACCTTC.

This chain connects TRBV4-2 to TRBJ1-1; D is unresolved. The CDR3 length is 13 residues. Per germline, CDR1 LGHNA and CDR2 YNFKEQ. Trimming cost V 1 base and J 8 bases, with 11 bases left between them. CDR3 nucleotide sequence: TGTGCCAGCAGCCAAGGGAGGGATTACGAAGCTTTCTTT. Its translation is CASSQGRDYEAFF.

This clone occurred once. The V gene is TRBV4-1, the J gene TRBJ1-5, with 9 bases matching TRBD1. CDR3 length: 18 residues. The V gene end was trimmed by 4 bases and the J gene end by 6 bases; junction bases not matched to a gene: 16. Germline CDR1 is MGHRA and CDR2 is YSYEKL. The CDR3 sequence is CASSPTMEGQGMFQPQHF. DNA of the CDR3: TGCGCCAGCAGCCCCACCATGGAGGGACAGGGCATGTTTCAGCCCCAGCATTTT.

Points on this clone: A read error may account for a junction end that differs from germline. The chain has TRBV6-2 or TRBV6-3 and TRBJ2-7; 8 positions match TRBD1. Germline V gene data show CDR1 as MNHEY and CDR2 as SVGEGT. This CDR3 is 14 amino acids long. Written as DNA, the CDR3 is TGTGCCAGCAGCCGTTCAGGGGGCTCCCACGAGCAGTACTTC. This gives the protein CASSRSGGSHEQYF.

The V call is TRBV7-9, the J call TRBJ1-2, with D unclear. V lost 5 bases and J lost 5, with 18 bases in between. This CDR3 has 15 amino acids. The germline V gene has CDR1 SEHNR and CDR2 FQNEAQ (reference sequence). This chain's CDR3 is CASSPSRGYGYGYTF. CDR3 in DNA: TGTGCCAGCAGCCCTTCTCGAGGGTATGGATATGGCTACACCTTC. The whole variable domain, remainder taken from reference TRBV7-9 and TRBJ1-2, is DTGVSQNPRHKITKRGQNVTFRCDPISEHNRLYWYRQTLGQGPEFLTYFQNEAQLEKSRLLSDRFSAERPKGSFSTLEIQRTEQGDSAMYLCASSPSRGYGYGYTFGSGTRLTVV.

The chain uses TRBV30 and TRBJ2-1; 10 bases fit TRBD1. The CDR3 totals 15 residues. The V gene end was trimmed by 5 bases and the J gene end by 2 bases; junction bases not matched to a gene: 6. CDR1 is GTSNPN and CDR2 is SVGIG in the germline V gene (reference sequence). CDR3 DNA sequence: TGTGCCTGGGCTCCGGGACAGGGGACCTACAATGAGCAGTTCTTC. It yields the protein CAWAPGQGTYNEQFF.

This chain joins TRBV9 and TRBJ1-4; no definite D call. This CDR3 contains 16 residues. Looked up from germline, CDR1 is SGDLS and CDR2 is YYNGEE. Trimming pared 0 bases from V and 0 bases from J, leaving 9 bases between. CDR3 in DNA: TGTGCCAGCAGCGTAGGTGGAGGAACAACTAATGAAAAACTGTTTTTT. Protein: CASSVGGGTTNEKLFF.

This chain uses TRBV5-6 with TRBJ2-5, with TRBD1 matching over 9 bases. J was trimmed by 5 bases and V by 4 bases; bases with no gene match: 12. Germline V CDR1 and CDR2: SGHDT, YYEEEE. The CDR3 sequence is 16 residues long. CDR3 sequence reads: CASSRWRTGVGETQYF. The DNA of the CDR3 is TGTGCCAGCAGCCGCTGGCGGACAGGGGTCGGGGAGACCCAGTACTTC.